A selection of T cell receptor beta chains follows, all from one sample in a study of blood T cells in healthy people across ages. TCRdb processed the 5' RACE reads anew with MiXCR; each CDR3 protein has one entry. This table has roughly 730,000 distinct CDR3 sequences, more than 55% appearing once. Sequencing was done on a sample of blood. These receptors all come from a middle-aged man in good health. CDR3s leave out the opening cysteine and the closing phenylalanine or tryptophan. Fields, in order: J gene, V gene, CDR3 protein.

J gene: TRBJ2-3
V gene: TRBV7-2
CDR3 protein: ASSLAPLLLAGDADTQY

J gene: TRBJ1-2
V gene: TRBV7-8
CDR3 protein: ASSPSRVGGYT

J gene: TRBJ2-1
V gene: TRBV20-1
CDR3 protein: STERAGNEQF

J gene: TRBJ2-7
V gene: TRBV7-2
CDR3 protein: ASSAGLAAYEQY

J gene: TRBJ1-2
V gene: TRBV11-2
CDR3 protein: ASSLGIQGGRYT

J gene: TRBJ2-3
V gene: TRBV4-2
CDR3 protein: ASSPEAGGFGDTQY

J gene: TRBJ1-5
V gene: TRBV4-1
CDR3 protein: ASSQVGSSSQPQH

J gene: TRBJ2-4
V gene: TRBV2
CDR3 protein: ASSEDPPPDSKNIQY

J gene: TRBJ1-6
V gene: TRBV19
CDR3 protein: ASSISQRVSPLH

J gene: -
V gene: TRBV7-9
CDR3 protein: ASTPTGSHEQY

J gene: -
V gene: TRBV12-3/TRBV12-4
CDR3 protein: ASSFEGDGETQY

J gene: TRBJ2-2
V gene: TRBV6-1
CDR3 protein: ASKARTGELF

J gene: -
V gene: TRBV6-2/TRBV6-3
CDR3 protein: ASIPEQSYNEQY

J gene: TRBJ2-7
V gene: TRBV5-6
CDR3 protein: ASSWYDEQY

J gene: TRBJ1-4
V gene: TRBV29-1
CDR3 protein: SVRVGEKLF

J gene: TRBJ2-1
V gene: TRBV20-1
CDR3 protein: SAIPSGGAYNEQF

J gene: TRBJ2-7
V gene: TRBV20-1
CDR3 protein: SAERADSYEQY

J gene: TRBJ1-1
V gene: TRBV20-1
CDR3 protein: SARDLWRTMNTEAF